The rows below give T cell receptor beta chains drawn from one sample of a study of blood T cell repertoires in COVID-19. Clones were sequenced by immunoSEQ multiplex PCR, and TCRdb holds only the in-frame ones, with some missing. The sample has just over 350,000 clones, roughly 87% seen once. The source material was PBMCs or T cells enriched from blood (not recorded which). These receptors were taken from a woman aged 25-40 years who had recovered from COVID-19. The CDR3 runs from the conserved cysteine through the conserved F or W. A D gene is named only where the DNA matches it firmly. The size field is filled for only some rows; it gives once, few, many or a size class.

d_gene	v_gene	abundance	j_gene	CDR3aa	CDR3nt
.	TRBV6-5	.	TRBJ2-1	CASSYDWGGHNEQFF	TGTGCCAGCAGTTACGATTGGGGGGGCCACAATGAGCAGTTCTTC
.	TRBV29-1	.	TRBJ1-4	CSVTGGTNEKLFF	TGCAGCGTGACCGGCGGAACTAATGAAAAACTGTTTTTT
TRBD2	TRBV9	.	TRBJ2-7	CASSPGLADSYEQYF	TGTGCCAGCAGCCCGGGACTAGCGGACTCCTACGAGCAGTACTTC
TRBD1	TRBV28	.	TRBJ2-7	CASSPSGGQGIYEQYF	TGTGCCAGCAGCCCTTCCGGAGGACAGGGGATATACGAGCAGTACTTC
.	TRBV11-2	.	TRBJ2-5	CASSDFKDSQETQYF	TGTGCCAGCAGCGACTTCAAGGACAGCCAAGAGACCCAGTACTTC
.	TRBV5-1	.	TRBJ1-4	CASSLLLGEKLFF	TGCGCCAGCAGCCTCCTTCTAGGAGAAAAACTGTTTTTT
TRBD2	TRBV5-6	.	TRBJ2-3	CASSRLLAGGGDTQYF	TGTGCCAGCAGCCGACTACTAGCGGGGGGAGGAGATACGCAGTATTTT
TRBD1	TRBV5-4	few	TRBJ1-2	CASSTSDRGIYGYTF	TGTGCCAGCAGCACTTCGGACAGGGGGATCTATGGCTACACCTTC
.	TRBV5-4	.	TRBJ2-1	CASSLAVGGGYLF	TGTGCCAGCAGCTTGGCGGTCGGCGGCGGGTACCTCTTC
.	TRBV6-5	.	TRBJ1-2	CASTSRAGDYGYTF	TGTGCCAGCACCTCCAGGGCAGGGGACTATGGCTACACCTTC
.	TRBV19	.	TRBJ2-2	CASSNPAVRNTGELFF	TGTGCCAGTAGTAATCCAGCGGTTCGAAACACCGGGGAGCTGTTTTTT
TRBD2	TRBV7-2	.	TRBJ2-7	CASSQGLAGVGEQYF	TGTGCCAGCAGCCAGGGACTAGCGGGAGTGGGTGAGCAGTACTTC
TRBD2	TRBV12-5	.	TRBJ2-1	CASGLDNGLASEQFF	TGTGCTAGTGGTTTGGACAACGGACTAGCATCTGAGCAGTTCTTC
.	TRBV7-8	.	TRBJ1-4	CASSLTRTAPGEKLFF	TGTGCCAGCAGCTTAACTCGGACAGCCCCGGGAGAAAAACTGTTTTTT
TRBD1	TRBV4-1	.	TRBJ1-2	CASSQGTGDYGYTF	TGCGCCAGCAGCCAAGGGACAGGCGACTATGGCTACACCTTC
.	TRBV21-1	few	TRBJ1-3	CASSKGPGTGMDVATENTIYF	TGTGCCAGCAGCAAAGGTCCCGGGACAGGCATGGATGTGGCTACGGAAAACACCATATATTTT
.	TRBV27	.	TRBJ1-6	CASSTWGGLKNSPLHF	TGTGCCAGCAGCACCTGGGGGGGGCTAAAAAATTCACCCCTCCACTTT
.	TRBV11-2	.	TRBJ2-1	CASTNPGDNEQFF	TGTGCCAGCACTAATCCTGGAGACAATGAGCAGTTCTTC
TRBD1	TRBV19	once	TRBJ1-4	CASRTGGANEKLFF	TGTGCCAGTAGGACAGGGGGCGCTAATGAAAAACTGTTTTTT
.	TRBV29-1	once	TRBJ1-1	CSVVGVDTEAFF	TGCAGCGTTGTCGGGGTTGACACTGAAGCTTTCTTT
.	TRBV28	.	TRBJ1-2	CASSFIGGEPYGYTF	TGTGCCAGCAGTTTTATTGGAGGGGAACCCTATGGCTACACCTTC
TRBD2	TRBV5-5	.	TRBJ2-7	CASSARLAGAYEQYF	TGTGCCAGCAGCGCTCGACTAGCGGGAGCCTACGAGCAGTACTTC
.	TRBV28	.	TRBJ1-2	CASSLKGSGYTF	TGTGCCAGCAGTTTAAAGGGGTCTGGCTACACCTTC
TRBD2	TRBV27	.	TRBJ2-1	CASSLSNAGVWLNEQFF	TGTGCCAGCAGTTTATCGAATGCGGGAGTTTGGTTGAATGAGCAGTTCTTC
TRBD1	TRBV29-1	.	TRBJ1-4	CSVRTGGGEKLFF	TGCAGCGTTCGAACAGGGGGCGGTGAAAAACTGTTTTTT
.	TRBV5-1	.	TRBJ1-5	CASSKGSNQPQHF	TGCGCCAGCAGTAAGGGGAGCAATCAGCCCCAGCATTTT
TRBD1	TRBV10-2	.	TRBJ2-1	CASSGTASYNEQFF	TGCGCCAGCTCTGGGACAGCCTCCTACAATGAGCAGTTCTTC
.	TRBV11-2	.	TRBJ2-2	CASSLFRNTGELFF	TGTGCCAGCAGCTTATTTAGGAACACCGGGGAGCTGTTTTTT
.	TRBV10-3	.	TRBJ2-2	CAISDPLAIPGELFF	TGTGCCATCAGTGATCCGTTAGCTATTCCCGGGGAGCTGTTTTTT
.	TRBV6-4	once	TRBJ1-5	CASSVQDNQPQHF	TGTGCCAGCAGTGTCCAGGACAATCAGCCCCAGCATTTT
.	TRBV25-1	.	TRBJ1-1	CASSEPGFRGEAFF	TGTGCCAGCAGTGAACCCGGTTTTAGGGGTGAAGCTTTCTTT
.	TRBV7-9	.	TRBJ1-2	CASSFITGGGYTF	TGTGCCAGCAGCTTTATCACGGGAGGCGGCTACACCTTC
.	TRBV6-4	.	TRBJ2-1	CASSDKPEGGEQFF	TGTGCCAGCAGTGACAAGCCCGAAGGAGGCGAGCAGTTCTTC
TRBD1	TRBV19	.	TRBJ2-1	CASSTDRGSYNEQFF	TGTGCCAGTAGTACGGACAGGGGTTCATACAATGAGCAGTTCTTC
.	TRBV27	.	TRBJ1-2	CASSRSGPYGYTF	TGTGCCAGCAGTCGTTCAGGGCCCTATGGCTACACCTTC
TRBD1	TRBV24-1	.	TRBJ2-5	CATSDFLGTGQETQYF	TGTGCCACCAGTGATTTCCTCGGGACAGGGCAAGAGACCCAGTACTTC
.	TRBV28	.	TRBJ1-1	CASSLRGQGTEAFF	TGTGCCAGCAGTTTAAGGGGTCAGGGCACTGAAGCTTTCTTT
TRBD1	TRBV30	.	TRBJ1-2	CAWSGTGTYGYTF	TGTGCCTGGAGTGGGACAGGGACCTATGGCTACACCTTC
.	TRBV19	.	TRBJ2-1	CASRRALSSNEQFF	TGTGCCAGTCGGCGGGCACTGTCCTCCAATGAGCAGTTCTTC
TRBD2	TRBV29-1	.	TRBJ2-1	CSVGTFQAGTYNEQFF	TGCAGCGTTGGTACCTTTCAAGCGGGAACCTACAATGAGCAGTTCTTC
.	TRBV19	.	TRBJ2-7	CASSMSFGGSGYEQYF	TGTGCCAGTAGTATGTCTTTCGGAGGGAGTGGTTACGAGCAGTACTTC
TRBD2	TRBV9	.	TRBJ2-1	CASSVGPETSGYEQFF	TGTGCCAGCAGCGTAGGACCGGAGACTAGCGGGTATGAGCAGTTCTTC
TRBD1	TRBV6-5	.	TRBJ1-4	CASRDRGIAGEKLFF	TGTGCCTCCCGGGACAGGGGAATTGCTGGTGAAAAACTGTTTTTT
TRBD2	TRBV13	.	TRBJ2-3	CASSLRTSGNSAQYF	TGTGCCAGCAGCTTAAGAACTAGCGGGAATTCGGCGCAGTATTTT
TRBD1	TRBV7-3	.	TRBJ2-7	CASSPGTGREQYF	TGTGCCAGCAGCCCTGGGACAGGGCGCGAGCAGTACTTC
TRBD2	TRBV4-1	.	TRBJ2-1	CASSQDRTSHFEDEQFF	TGCGCCAGCAGCCAAGATCGGACTAGCCACTTCGAGGATGAGCAGTTCTTC
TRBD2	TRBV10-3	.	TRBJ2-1	CAIGLAEARDEQFF	TGTGCCATAGGACTAGCGGAAGCTAGGGATGAGCAGTTCTTC
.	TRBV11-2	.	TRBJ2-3	CASSLGGGRADTQYF	TGTGCCAGCAGCTTAGGGGGGGGCAGGGCAGATACGCAGTATTTT
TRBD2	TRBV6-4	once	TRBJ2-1	CASSADGLAGVEQFF	TGTGCCAGCAGTGCCGACGGACTAGCGGGAGTTGAGCAGTTCTTC
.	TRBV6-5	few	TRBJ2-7	CASGWTGGGYEQYF	TGTGCCAGCGGCTGGACAGGAGGGGGCTACGAGCAGTACTTC
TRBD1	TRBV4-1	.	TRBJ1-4	CASSQKRSGTGNEKLFF	TGCGCCAGCAGCCAAAAGAGATCCGGGACAGGGAATGAAAAACTGTTTTTT
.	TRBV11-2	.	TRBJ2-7	CASSPLPGVSYEQYF	TGTGCCAGCAGCCCTCTGCCGGGTGTCTCCTACGAGCAGTACTTC
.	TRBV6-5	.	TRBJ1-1	CASERPGDTEAFF	TGTGCCAGCGAGAGACCGGGGGACACTGAAGCTTTCTTT
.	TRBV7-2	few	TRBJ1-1	CASSFQGGEAFF	TGTGCCAGCAGCTTTCAGGGCGGTGAAGCTTTCTTT
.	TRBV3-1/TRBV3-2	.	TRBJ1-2	CASSQDGGLYGYTF	TGTGCCAGCAGCCAAGACGGGGGGCTATATGGCTACACCTTC
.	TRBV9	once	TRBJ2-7	CASSVATVAYEQYF	TGTGCCAGCAGCGTAGCTACGGTGGCCTACGAGCAGTACTTC